The rows below give T cell receptor beta chains drawn from one sample of a study of technical replicates of blood from a handful of donors. The protocol was immunoSEQ multiplex PCR, while the TCRdb copy is restricted to in-frame clones and leaves out a portion. The sample lists approximately 29,000 clones; just over 90% were seen once. Sequenced material: PBMCs. The receptors stem from a human donor in good health. Some clones in this sample may be carry-over from other donors' samples. Each CDR3 is given with its conserved first and last residue. The D gene is left open where the match is weak. Clone sizes are given selectively: once, few, many, or a class where the clone is expanded.

d_call	clone_size	j_call	v_call	cdr3_aa	cdr3_nt
NA	NA	TRBJ1-1	TRBV4-3	CASSLEPQGAGAEAFF	TGCGCCAGCAGCCTGGAACCTCAAGGGGCGGGAGCTGAAGCTTTCTTT
NA	NA	TRBJ2-7	TRBV6-1	CASSEFGTTSYEQYF	TGTGCCAGCAGTGAATTCGGCACTACCTCCTACGAGCAGTACTTC
NA	NA	TRBJ1-6	TRBV9	CASSASMSSYNSPLHF	TGTGCCAGCAGCGCATCAATGAGCTCCTATAATTCACCCCTCCACTTT
NA	NA	TRBJ1-4	TRBV7-2	CASNRRGDEKLFF	TGTGCCAGCAACCGACGGGGGGATGAAAAACTGTTTTTT
TRBD1	once	TRBJ1-2	TRBV4-2	CASSQDLGRGWDGYTF	TGTGCCAGCAGCCAAGATCTGGGCAGGGGGTGGGATGGCTACACCTTC
TRBD1	few	TRBJ1-1	TRBV30	CAWSVPAQGATEAFF	TGTGCCTGGAGTGTACCGGCTCAGGGGGCTACTGAAGCTTTCTTT
TRBD1	NA	TRBJ1-3	TRBV6-5	CASSRTGEPGNTIYF	TGTGCCAGCAGTCGTACAGGGGAACCCGGAAACACCATATATTTT
NA	NA	TRBJ1-2	TRBV12-5	CASGIGQNYGYTF	TGTGCTAGTGGTATAGGACAGAACTATGGCTACACCTTC
NA	NA	TRBJ2-7	TRBV27	CASSFSGRATYEQYF	TGTGCCAGCAGTTTTAGTGGCAGGGCGACCTACGAGCAGTACTTC
NA	NA	TRBJ1-5	TRBV10-3	CAISESGGLQPQHF	TGTGCCATCAGTGAGTCGGGAGGGTTACAGCCCCAGCATTTT
NA	NA	TRBJ1-1	TRBV4-2	CASSQVSGNTEAFF	TGTGCCAGCAGCCAAGTCTCAGGGAACACTGAAGCTTTCTTT
TRBD2	medium-sized	TRBJ2-3	TRBV6-4	CASSDVAGGGKDTQYF	TGTGCCAGCAGTGACGTAGCGGGGGGAGGTAAAGATACGCAGTATTTT
NA	NA	TRBJ1-5	TRBV19	CASSGIQLNQPQHF	TGTGCCAGTAGTGGTATTCAGTTAAATCAGCCCCAGCATTTT
NA	NA	TRBJ2-7	TRBV30	CAWSPLGPGEQYF	TGTGCCTGGAGCCCCCTTGGGCCGGGGGAGCAGTACTTC
TRBD1	NA	TRBJ1-1	TRBV5-1	CASSLDRGETFF	TGCGCCAGCAGCTTGGACAGGGGCGAGACTTTCTTT
NA	NA	TRBJ2-1	TRBV7-2	CASSLTRDNEQFF	TGTGCCAGCAGCCTTACTAGGGACAATGAGCAGTTCTTC
TRBD2	NA	TRBJ2-3	TRBV2	CASIFQRGYTDTQYF	TGTGCCAGCATCTTCCAGCGGGGGTACACAGATACGCAGTATTTT
NA	NA	TRBJ2-7	TRBV2	CASRRTPYEQYF	TGTGCCAGCAGAAGGACTCCCTACGAGCAGTACTTC
TRBD1	NA	TRBJ1-1	TRBV18	CASSPTGTDNTEAFF	TGTGCCAGCTCACCAACCGGGACAGATAACACTGAAGCTTTCTTT
NA	NA	TRBJ1-2	TRBV6-5	CASSGTHNGYTF	TGTGCCAGCAGTGGGACTCACAATGGCTACACCTTC
NA	NA	TRBJ1-4	TRBV25-1	CASSESRGAHEKLFF	TGTGCCAGCAGTGAATCCAGGGGCGCGCATGAAAAACTGTTTTTT
NA	NA	TRBJ2-3	TRBV7-9	CASSPSQDRTDTQYF	TGTGCCAGCAGCCCCTCCCAGGATCGCACAGATACGCAGTATTTT
TRBD1	once	TRBJ1-2	TRBV29-1	CSVEPGTGATF	TGCAGCGTTGAACCCGGGACAGGGGCAACTTTC
NA	NA	TRBJ2-1	TRBV4-3	CASSLGLWEVPFF	TGCGCCAGCAGCCTAGGGTTATGGGAGGTCCCGTTCTTC
TRBD1	NA	TRBJ1-1	TRBV18	CASSPRTGDTEAFF	TGTGCCAGCTCACCCCGGACAGGGGACACTGAAGCTTTCTTT
NA	NA	TRBJ1-3	TRBV18	CASSPMAGWHTIYF	TGTGCCAGCTCACCGATGGCAGGGTGGCACACCATATATTTT
TRBD1	NA	TRBJ2-7	TRBV7-2	CASSGAGTVQYEQYF	TGTGCCAGCAGCGGCGCCGGGACAGTACAGTACGAGCAGTACTTC
NA	NA	TRBJ1-1	TRBV7-2	CASSPGTMNTEAFF	TGTGCCAGCAGCCCCGGGACAATGAACACTGAAGCTTTCTTT
NA	NA	TRBJ2-7	TRBV6-6	CASSAALQQYF	TGTGCCAGCAGTGCGGCACTCCAGCAGTACTTC
NA	NA	TRBJ1-2	TRBV5-1	CASSLDQGKGGYTF	TGCGCCAGCAGCTTGGACCAGGGGAAAGGTGGCTACACCTTC
NA	NA	TRBJ1-5	TRBV4-3	CASSQDRWSGGNQPQHF	TGCGCCAGCAGCCAAGATCGGTGGTCAGGGGGCAATCAGCCCCAGCATTTT
TRBD1	NA	TRBJ2-2	TRBV7-2	CASSRNRGRGTGELFF	TGTGCCAGCAGCAGAAACAGGGGGCGAGGCACCGGGGAGCTGTTTTTT
NA	NA	TRBJ2-2	TRBV7-8	CASSLRAGTNTGELFF	TGTGCCAGCAGCTTACGTGCGGGGACGAACACCGGGGAGCTGTTTTTT
NA	NA	TRBJ1-5	TRBV5-5	CASSLQAGIEPQHF	TGTGCCAGCAGCTTGCAGGCTGGAATCGAGCCCCAGCATTTT
TRBD1	NA	TRBJ1-2	TRBV7-8	CASSLETGSYGYTF	TGTGCCAGCAGCTTAGAGACAGGGTCCTATGGCTACACCTTC